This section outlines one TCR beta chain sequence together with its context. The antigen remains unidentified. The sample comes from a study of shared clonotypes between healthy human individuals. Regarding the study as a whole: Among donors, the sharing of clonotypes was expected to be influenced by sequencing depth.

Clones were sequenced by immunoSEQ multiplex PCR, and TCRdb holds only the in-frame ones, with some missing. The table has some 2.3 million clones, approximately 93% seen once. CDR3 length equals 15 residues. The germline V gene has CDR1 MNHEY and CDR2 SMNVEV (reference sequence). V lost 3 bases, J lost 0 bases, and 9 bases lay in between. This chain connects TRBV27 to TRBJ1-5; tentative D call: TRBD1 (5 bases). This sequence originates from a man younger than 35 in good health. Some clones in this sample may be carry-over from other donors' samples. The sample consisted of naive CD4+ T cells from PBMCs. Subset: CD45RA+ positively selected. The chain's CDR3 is CASSFGRDSNQPQHF. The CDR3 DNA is TGTGCCAGCAGTTTCGGCAGGGATAGCAATCAGCCCCAGCATTTT.